This T cell receptor (beta chain) came from a study of cytomegalovirus exposure and HLA in healthy donors. Study conclusions and caveats: There were several of the most significant clusters that appeared linked to common viral pathogens in a later analysis. Many donors carried some public TCRs, although rarity characterized most TCR sequences.

Vbeta (60) and Jbeta (13) primers were used in the PCR. Method: immunoSEQ multiplex PCR; TCRdb's copy keeps in-frame clones and lacks some. The top ten clones hold 5.5% to 8.5% of a sample with around 130,000 clones, around 70% of them seen once. Note on this clone: The antigen is undetermined.

Though nominally healthy at sampling, donors likely had unrecorded immune exposures. This CDR3 spans 17 amino acids. After removal of 3 bases from V and 5 bases from J, the junction contained 13 bases not matched to a gene. Germline lookup yields CDR1 KGHSH and CDR2 LQKENI. The sequence was collected from a middle-aged man in good health and CMV-seropositive. The sequencing sample was made of PBMCs. This chain joins TRBV18 and TRBJ1-2; 9 bases fit TRBD1. Written as DNA, the CDR3 is TGTGCCAGCTCACCCACGGAACAGGGGGCGTTTGCTTATGGCTACACCTTC. This gives the protein CASSPTEQGAFAYGYTF.